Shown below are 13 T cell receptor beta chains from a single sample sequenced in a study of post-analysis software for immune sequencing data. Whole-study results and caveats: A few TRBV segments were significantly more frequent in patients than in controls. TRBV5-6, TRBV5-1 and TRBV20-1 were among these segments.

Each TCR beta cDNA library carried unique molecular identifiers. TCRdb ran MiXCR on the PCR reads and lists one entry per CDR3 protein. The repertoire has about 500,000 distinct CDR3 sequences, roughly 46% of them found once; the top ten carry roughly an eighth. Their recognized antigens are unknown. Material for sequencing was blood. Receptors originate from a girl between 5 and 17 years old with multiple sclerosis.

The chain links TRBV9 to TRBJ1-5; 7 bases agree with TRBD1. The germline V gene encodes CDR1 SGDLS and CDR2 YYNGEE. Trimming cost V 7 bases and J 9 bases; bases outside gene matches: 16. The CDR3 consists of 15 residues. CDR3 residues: CASSGGGDSIGPQHF. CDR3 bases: TGTGCCAGCTCTGGAGGCGGGGACAGCATAGGGCCCCAGCATTTT.

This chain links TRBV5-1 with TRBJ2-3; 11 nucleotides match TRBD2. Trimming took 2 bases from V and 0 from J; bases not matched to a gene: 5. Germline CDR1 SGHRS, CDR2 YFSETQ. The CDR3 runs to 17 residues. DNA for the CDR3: TGCGCCAGCAGCTTAGGCCGACTAGCGGGGAGCACAGATACGCAGTATTTT. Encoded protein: CASSLGRLAGSTDTQYF.

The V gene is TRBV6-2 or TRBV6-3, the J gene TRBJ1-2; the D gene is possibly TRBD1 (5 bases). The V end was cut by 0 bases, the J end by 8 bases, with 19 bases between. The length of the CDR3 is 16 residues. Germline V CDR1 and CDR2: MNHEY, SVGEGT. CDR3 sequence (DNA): TGTGCCAGCAGTTACTCCGGGGCCGCAGAAAGTACGGGCTACACCTTC. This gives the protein CASSYSGAAESTGYTF.

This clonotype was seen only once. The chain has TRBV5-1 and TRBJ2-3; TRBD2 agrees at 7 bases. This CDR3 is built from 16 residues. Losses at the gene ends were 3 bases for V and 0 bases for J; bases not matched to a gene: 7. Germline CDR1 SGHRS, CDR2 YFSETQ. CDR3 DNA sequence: TGCGCCAGCAGCTCCGGTCCAGCGGGGAGCACAGATACGCAGTATTTT. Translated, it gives CASSSGPAGSTDTQYF.

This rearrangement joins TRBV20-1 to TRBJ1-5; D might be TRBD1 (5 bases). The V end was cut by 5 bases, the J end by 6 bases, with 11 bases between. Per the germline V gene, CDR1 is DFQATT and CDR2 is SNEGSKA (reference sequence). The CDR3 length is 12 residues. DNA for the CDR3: TGCAGTGCTGGGCGGAGGGGTCAGCCCCAGCATTTT. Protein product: CSAGRRGQPQHF.

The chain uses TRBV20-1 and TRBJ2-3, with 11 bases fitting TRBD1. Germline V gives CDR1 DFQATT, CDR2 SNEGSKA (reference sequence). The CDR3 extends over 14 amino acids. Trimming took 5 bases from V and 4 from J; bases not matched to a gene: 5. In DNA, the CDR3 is TGCAGTGCTCGGACAGGGGGCGAGGCAGATACGCAGTATTTT. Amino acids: CSARTGGEADTQYF.

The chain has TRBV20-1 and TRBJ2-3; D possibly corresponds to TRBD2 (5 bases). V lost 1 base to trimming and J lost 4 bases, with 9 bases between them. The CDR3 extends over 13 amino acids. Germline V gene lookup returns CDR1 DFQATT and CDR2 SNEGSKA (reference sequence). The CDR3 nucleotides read TGCAGTGCTAGAGTAGCGTCTCCAGATACGCAGTATTTT. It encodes CSARVASPDTQYF.

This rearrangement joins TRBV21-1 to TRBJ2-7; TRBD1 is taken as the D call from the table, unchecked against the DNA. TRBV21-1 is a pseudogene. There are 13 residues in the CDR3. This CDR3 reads CASSRSGNYEQYF. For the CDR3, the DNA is TGTGCCAGCAGCAGATCCGGGAACTACGAGCAGTACTTC.

The CDR3 is CAISSAPGLAGSTYEQYF. CDR3 DNA: TGTGCCATCAGTTCGGCTCCGGGACTAGCGGGCTCGACCTACGAGCAGTACTTC. The chain joins TRBV10-3 to TRBJ2-7, with TRBD2 matching over 12 bases. The germline gives CDR1 ENHRY, CDR2 SYGVKD. J was trimmed by 2 bases and V by 5 bases; bases with no gene match: 13. The CDR3 is 18 residues long.

The CDR3 DNA is TGCAGTGCTAGAGATCGAAGGCTGGGCGCCTACGAGCAGTACTTC. It yields the protein CSARDRRLGAYEQYF. The genes are TRBV20-1 and TRBJ2-5; D not resolved. The J call is in doubt because the DNA end fits TRBJ2-7 better. Germline V gene data show CDR1 as DFQATT and CDR2 as SNEGSKA (reference sequence). The CDR3 spans 15 residues.

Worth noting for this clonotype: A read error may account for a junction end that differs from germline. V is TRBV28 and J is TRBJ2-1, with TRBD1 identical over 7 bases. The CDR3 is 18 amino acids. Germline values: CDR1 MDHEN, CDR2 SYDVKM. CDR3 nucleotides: TGTGCCTGCAGTCCCCGTCGAGGGGGCAATCGAAACTACAATGAGCAGTTCTTC. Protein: CACSPRRGGNRNYNEQFF.

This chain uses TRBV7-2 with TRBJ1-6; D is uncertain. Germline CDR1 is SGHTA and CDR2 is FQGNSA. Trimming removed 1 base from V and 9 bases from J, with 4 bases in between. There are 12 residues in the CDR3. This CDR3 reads CASSLVLSPLHF. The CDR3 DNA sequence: TGTGCCAGCAGCTTAGTTCTTTCACCCCTCCACTTT.

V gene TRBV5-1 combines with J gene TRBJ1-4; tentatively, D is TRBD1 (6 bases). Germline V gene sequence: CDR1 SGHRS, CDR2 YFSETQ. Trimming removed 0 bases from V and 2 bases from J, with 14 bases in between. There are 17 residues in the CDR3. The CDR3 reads CASSLDPDSSTNEKLFF. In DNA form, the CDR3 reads TGCGCCAGCAGCTTGGACCCGGACAGCAGCACTAATGAAAAACTGTTTTTT.